These T cell receptor beta chains were read from a single sample in a study of graft-versus-host responses after intestinal transplantation. The data were produced by immunoSEQ multiplex PCR, yet TCRdb's version contains in-frame clones alone and is incomplete. The sample carries some 13,000 clones, roughly a third recorded once. This material consisted of alloreactive CD4+ T cells from a mixed lymphocyte reaction culture, taken before intestinal transplant. The receptors stem from a human patient who received an intestinal transplant. Each CDR3 is given with its conserved first and last residue. A D gene is named only where the DNA matches it firmly. Only part of the rows carry a size: once, few, many, or a class if the clone is expanded.

CDR3: CASIRTPYTSEKLFF
DNA: TGTGCCAGCATCAGGACGCCGTATACGAGTGAAAAACTGTTTTTT
J: TRBJ1-4
D: .
V: TRBV6-6
size: medium-sized

CDR3: CASSQARTGAARLAKNIQYF
DNA: TGTGCCAGCAGCCAAGCCCGGACAGGGGCCGCGCGTTTGGCCAAAAACATTCAGTACTTC
J: TRBJ2-4
D: TRBD1
V: TRBV14
size: .

CDR3: CASRPQGFGYTF
DNA: TGTGCCAGCAGGCCTCAGGGATTTGGCTACACCTTC
J: TRBJ1-2
D: .
V: TRBV10-3
size: few

CDR3: CASSLVDRAFF
DNA: TGTGCCAGCAGTTTAGTCGATAGAGCTTTCTTT
J: TRBJ1-1
D: .
V: TRBV28
size: few

CDR3: CASSEVSGIQYF
DNA: TGTGCCAGCAGTGAAGTCTCCGGGATTCAGTACTTC
J: TRBJ2-4
D: .
V: TRBV6-1
size: few

CDR3: CASSVPGEQYF
DNA: TGTGCCAGCAGCGTCCCGGGGGAGCAGTACTTC
J: TRBJ2-7
D: .
V: TRBV9
size: few

CDR3: CASRRQFYQPQHF
DNA: TGTGCCAGCAGGAGACAATTCTATCAGCCCCAGCATTTT
J: TRBJ1-5
D: .
V: TRBV27
size: .

CDR3: CASSIGRIRSGANVLTF
DNA: TGTGCCAGTAGTATAGGCAGGATTCGCTCTGGGGCCAACGTCCTGACTTTC
J: TRBJ2-6
D: .
V: TRBV19
size: few

CDR3: CASSLGLAGGPWDTQYF
DNA: TGTGCCAGCAGCTTAGGGCTAGCGGGAGGGCCATGGGATACGCAGTATTTT
J: TRBJ2-3
D: TRBD2
V: TRBV7-6
size: few

CDR3: CASSRGPGTVTYEQYF
DNA: TGTGCCAGCAGTCGAGGTCCCGGGACAGTCACCTACGAGCAGTACTTC
J: TRBJ2-7
D: TRBD1
V: TRBV28
size: .

CDR3: CASSLAGGLSDEQFF
DNA: TGTGCCAGCTCCCTAGCGGGAGGCCTCTCCGATGAGCAGTTCTTC
J: TRBJ2-1
D: TRBD2
V: TRBV25-1
size: .

CDR3: CASSLAGATDTQYF
DNA: TGTGCCAGCAGCTTAGCGGGGGCCACAGATACGCAGTATTTT
J: TRBJ2-3
D: .
V: TRBV7-8
size: .

CDR3: CASSLDGTTNEKLFF
DNA: TGCGCCAGCAGCTTAGACGGGACAACTAATGAAAAACTGTTTTTT
J: TRBJ1-4
D: .
V: TRBV5-1
size: .

CDR3: CASSYSAGYYGYTF
DNA: TGTGCCAGCAGTTACTCGGCAGGTTACTATGGCTACACCTTC
J: TRBJ1-2
D: .
V: TRBV6-5
size: .

CDR3: CASSGLAGGPQQYF
DNA: TGTGCCAGCAGCGGGCTAGCGGGAGGGCCTCAGCAGTACTTC
J: TRBJ2-7
D: TRBD2
V: TRBV7-9
size: few

CDR3: CASSIRPAGGELFF
DNA: TGTGCCAGTAGTATAAGGCCAGCAGGCGGGGAGCTGTTTTTT
J: TRBJ2-2
D: .
V: TRBV19
size: .

CDR3: CATLQETTTGELFF
DNA: TGTGCCACCCTTCAGGAGACTACGACCGGGGAGCTGTTTTTT
J: TRBJ2-2
D: .
V: TRBV28
size: .

CDR3: CASSLLQTFSGANVLTF
DNA: TGTGCCAGCAGCTTATTACAGACCTTCTCTGGGGCCAACGTCCTGACTTTC
J: TRBJ2-6
D: .
V: TRBV5-6
size: .

CDR3: CASSYQETQYF
DNA: TGTGCCAGCAGCTATCAAGAGACCCAGTACTTC
J: TRBJ2-5
D: .
V: TRBV5-6
size: .

CDR3: CASSPQGGLYEQYF
DNA: TGTGCCAGCTCACCACAGGGGGGGCTCTACGAGCAGTACTTC
J: TRBJ2-7
D: .
V: TRBV18
size: few

CDR3: CSVEKDRGTDEQYF
DNA: TGCAGCGTTGAAAAGGACAGAGGGACCGACGAGCAGTACTTC
J: TRBJ2-7
D: .
V: TRBV29-1
size: few

CDR3: CASSFLAGGEQYF
DNA: TGTGCCAGCAGCTTTCTAGCGGGAGGCGAGCAGTACTTC
J: TRBJ2-7
D: TRBD2
V: TRBV5-4
size: .

CDR3: CASSLSLAKGTDTQYF
DNA: TGTGCCAGCAGTTTAAGTCTCGCAAAGGGCACAGATACGCAGTATTTT
J: TRBJ2-3
D: .
V: TRBV27
size: .

CDR3: CASSLSGATDTQYF
DNA: TGTGCCAGCAGCTTGTCGGGGGCCACAGATACGCAGTATTTT
J: TRBJ2-3
D: .
V: TRBV7-3
size: few

CDR3: CASSPATNEKLFF
DNA: TGTGCCAGCTCACCAGCAACTAATGAAAAACTGTTTTTT
J: TRBJ1-4
D: .
V: TRBV18
size: few

CDR3: CASSSNRGHGYTF
DNA: TGTGCCAGCAGTTCCAACAGGGGGCACGGCTACACCTTC
J: TRBJ1-2
D: TRBD1
V: TRBV6-5
size: .

CDR3: CASSLRLAGDYNEQFF
DNA: TGTGCCAGCAGCCTAAGACTAGCGGGAGACTACAATGAGCAGTTCTTC
J: TRBJ2-1
D: TRBD2
V: TRBV11-2
size: few

CDR3: CASSPSGRANEQYF
DNA: TGTGCCAGCAGCCCCAGCGGGAGGGCCAACGAGCAGTACTTC
J: TRBJ2-7
D: TRBD2
V: TRBV7-9
size: few

CDR3: CASSSDGGKQETQYF
DNA: TGCGCCAGCAGCTCGGACGGTGGGAAGCAAGAGACCCAGTACTTC
J: TRBJ2-5
D: .
V: TRBV5-1
size: .

CDR3: CASSLAVGSGSGYTF
DNA: TGTGCCAGCAGCTTAGCGGTCGGGTCGGGGAGCGGCTACACCTTC
J: TRBJ1-2
D: .
V: TRBV7-6
size: .